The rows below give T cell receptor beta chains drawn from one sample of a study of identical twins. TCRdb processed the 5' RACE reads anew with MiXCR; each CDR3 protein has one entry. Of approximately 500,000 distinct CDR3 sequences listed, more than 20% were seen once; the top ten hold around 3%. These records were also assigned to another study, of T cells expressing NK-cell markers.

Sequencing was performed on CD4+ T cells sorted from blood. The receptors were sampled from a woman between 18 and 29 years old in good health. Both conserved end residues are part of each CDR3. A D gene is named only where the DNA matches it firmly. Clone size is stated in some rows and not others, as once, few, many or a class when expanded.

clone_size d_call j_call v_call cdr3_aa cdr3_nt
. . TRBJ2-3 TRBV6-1 CASRSSGALSTDTQYF TGTGCCAGCAGATCATCAGGAGCGTTGAGCACAGATACGCAGTATTTT
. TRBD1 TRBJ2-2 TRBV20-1 CSAYTRDSTGELFF TGCAGTGCCTACACCAGGGACAGCACCGGGGAGCTGTTTTTT
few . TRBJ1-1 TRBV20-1 CSAKPGGPEAFF TGCAGTGCTAAACCCGGGGGCCCTGAAGCTTTCTTT
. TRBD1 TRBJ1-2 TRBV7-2 CASSTATGGANGYTF TGTGCCAGCAGCACCGCGACAGGGGGCGCAAATGGCTACACCTTC
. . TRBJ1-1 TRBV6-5 CASSYLGGDTEAFF TGTGCCAGCAGTTACTTGGGGGGTGACACTGAAGCTTTCTTT
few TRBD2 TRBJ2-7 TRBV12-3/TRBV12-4 CASSFGLAGNTYEQYF TGTGCCAGCAGTTTCGGTCTAGCGGGGAACACCTACGAGCAGTACTTC
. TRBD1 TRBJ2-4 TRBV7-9 CASSLYRGTKNIQYF TGTGCCAGCAGCTTGTACAGGGGGACCAAAAACATTCAGTACTTC
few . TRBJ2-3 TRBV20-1 CSARAGPDTQYF TGCAGTGCTAGGGCGGGGCCAGATACGCAGTATTTT
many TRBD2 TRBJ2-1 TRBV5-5 CASSFRTSVEQFF TGTGCCAGCAGCTTCAGGACTAGCGTTGAGCAGTTCTTC
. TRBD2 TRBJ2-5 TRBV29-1 CSGAGGVLQTQYF TGCAGCGGAGCGGGGGGTGTCCTTCAGACCCAGTACTTC
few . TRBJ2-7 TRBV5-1 CASTQGGSYEQYF TGCGCCAGCACCCAGGGTGGGTCCTACGAGCAGTACTTC
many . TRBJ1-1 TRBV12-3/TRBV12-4 CASSRGGTEAFF TGTGCCAGCAGTCGGGGGGGCACTGAAGCTTTCTTT
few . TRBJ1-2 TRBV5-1 CASTGDPGPLSRYTF TGCGCCAGCACGGGGGACCCGGGACCACTCTCTCGCTACACCTTC
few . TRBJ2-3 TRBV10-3 CAISVGPPSGSTDTQYF TGTGCCATCAGTGTAGGCCCACCGAGCGGAAGCACAGATACGCAGTATTTT
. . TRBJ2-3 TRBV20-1 CSASPVLISTDTQYF TGCAGTGCTAGCCCCGTCTTGATCAGCACAGATACGCAGTATTTT
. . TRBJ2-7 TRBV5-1 CASSTTGLELYF TGCGCCAGCAGCACGACAGGACTGGAGCTGTACTTC
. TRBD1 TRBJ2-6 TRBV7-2 CATKLTGAGANVLTF TGTGCCACGAAACTTACAGGGGCTGGGGCCAACGTCCTGACTTTC
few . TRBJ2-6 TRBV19 CASSAKRANVLTF TGTGCCAGTAGTGCCAAGAGAGCCAACGTCCTGACTTTC
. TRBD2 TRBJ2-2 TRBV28 CASREREIGELFF TGTGCCAGCAGAGAGCGGGAGATCGGGGAGCTGTTTTTT
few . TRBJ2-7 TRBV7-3 CASSLQGGGYEQYF TGTGCCAGCAGCTTACAGGGGGGAGGTTACGAGCAGTACTTC
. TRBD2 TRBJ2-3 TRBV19 CASSVTSSGGLEDTQYF TGTGCCAGTAGTGTGACCTCTAGCGGGGGCCTCGAAGATACGCAGTATTTT
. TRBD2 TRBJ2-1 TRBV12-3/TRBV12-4 CASLERGYNEQFF TGTGCCAGCTTGGAGCGGGGGTACAATGAGCAGTTCTTC
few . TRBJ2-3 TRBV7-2 CASSPTGYTDTQYF TGTGCCAGCAGCCCGACGGGGTACACAGATACGCAGTATTTT
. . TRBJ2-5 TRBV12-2 CASRLVPVTQETQYF TGTGCAAGTCGCTTAGTGCCAGTAACCCAAGAGACCCAGTACTTC
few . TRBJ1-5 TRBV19 CASGESNQPQHF TGTGCCAGTGGGGAAAGTAATCAGCCCCAGCATTTT
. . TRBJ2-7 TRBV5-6 CASSRRTFPRGEQYF TGTGCCAGCAGCCGACGGACTTTCCCCCGAGGAGAGCAGTACTTC
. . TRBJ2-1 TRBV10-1 CASSEVGGMSYNEQFF TGCGCCAGCAGTGAGGTTGGGGGAATGTCCTACAATGAGCAGTTCTTC
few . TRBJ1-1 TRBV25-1 CASSEGGRVAFF TGTGCCAGCAGTGAAGGGGGGCGGGTAGCTTTCTTT
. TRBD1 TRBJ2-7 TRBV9 CASNRDSGFNEQYF TGTGCCAGCAATCGGGACAGCGGATTTAACGAGCAGTACTTC
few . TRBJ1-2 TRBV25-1 CASSALGGGDYGYTF TGTGCCAGCAGTGCTCTAGGGGGTGGTGACTATGGCTACACCTTC
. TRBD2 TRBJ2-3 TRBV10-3 CAISELTSGRAEDTQYF TGTGCCATCAGTGAGCTGACTAGCGGGAGGGCCGAAGATACGCAGTATTTT
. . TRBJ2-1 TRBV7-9 CASSLSFRLHEQFF TGTGCCAGCAGCTTATCTTTTCGGCTCCATGAGCAGTTCTTC
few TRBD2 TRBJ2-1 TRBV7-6 CASSSEAGISYNEQFF TGTGCCAGCAGCTCCGAAGCGGGGATCTCCTACAATGAGCAGTTCTTC
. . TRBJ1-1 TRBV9 CASSGDDGGWWNTEAFF TGTGCCAGCAGCGGAGACGACGGGGGGTGGTGGAACACTGAAGCTTTCTTT
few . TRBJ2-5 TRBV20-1 CSAGWALETQYF TGCAGTGCTGGATGGGCCCTGGAGACCCAGTACTTC
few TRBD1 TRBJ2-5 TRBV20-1 CSASGRDSQETQYF TGCAGTGCTTCGGGTCGGGACAGCCAAGAGACCCAGTACTTC
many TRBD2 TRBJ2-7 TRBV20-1 CSARDVLAGQWEQYF TGCAGTGCTAGAGACGTTCTAGCGGGACAATGGGAGCAGTACTTC
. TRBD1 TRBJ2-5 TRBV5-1 CASSGRDSQETQYF TGCGCCAGCAGCGGCCGGGACAGCCAAGAGACCCAGTACTTC
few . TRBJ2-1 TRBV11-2 CASSLELYNEQFF TGTGCCAGCAGCTTAGAACTTTACAATGAGCAGTTCTTC
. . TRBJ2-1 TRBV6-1 CATQRVSYNEQFF TGTGCCACCCAAAGGGTATCCTACAATGAGCAGTTCTTC
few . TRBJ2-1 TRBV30 CAWSVLRRVEQFF TGTGCCTGGAGTGTATTACGCCGGGTTGAGCAGTTCTTC
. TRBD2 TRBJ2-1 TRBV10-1 CASSESLAGLSYNEQFF TGCGCCAGCAGTGAGTCGCTAGCGGGGCTCTCCTACAATGAGCAGTTCTTC
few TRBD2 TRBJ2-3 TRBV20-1 CSARNWASGSTDTQYF TGCAGTGCTAGGAATTGGGCTAGCGGTAGCACAGATACGCAGTATTTT
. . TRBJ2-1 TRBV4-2 CASSQVSSARHEQFF TGTGCCAGCAGCCAAGTTTCGTCCGCGCGACATGAGCAGTTCTTC
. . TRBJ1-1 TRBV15 CATSAQKQGTEAFF TGTGCCACCAGCGCTCAAAAACAGGGAACTGAAGCTTTCTTT
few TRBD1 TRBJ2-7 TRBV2 CASDPGQGVIEQYF TGTGCCAGCGATCCGGGACAGGGCGTAATAGAGCAGTACTTC
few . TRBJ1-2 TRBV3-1 CASSPTVLSYGYTF TGTGCCAGCAGCCCGACAGTCCTTAGCTATGGCTACACCTTC
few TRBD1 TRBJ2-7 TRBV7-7 CASSSRQGTEQYF TGTGCTAGCAGCTCGAGACAGGGGACCGAGCAGTACTTC